This T cell receptor beta chain was identified in a study of blood T cell repertoires in COVID-19. As for the study in general: Italy, Spain and the United States were the sources of the convalescent and acute COVID-19 samples.

The junction had 8 bases not matched to a gene; V was cut back by 2 bases and J by 0 bases. CDR1 and CDR2 from the germline V gene are KGHSH and LQKENI. CDR3 length: 18 amino acids. Authors' methods: Cell counts per sample came from amplifying reference gene primers. Sequencing was performed with immunoSEQ multiplex PCR; in TCRdb, only in-frame clones are kept and a portion is missing. The DNA was the basis for D and trimming; V, J and clone size are from that table. The sample records under 400,000 clones, 65% to 90% being singletons. The participants were between roughly 18 and 90 years old and came from some 23 US areas.

The receptor was derived from a middle-aged woman with acute COVID-19. The chain recombines TRBV18 with TRBJ2-4; TRBD1 matches at 9 bases. The sample taken for sequencing was PBMCs or T cells enriched from blood (not recorded which). The CDR3 sequence: CASSPYEGQGLAKNIQYF. The DNA for the CDR3 is TGTGCCAGCTCACCATATGAGGGACAGGGACTAGCCAAAAACATTCAGTACTTC.